A selection of T cell receptor beta chains follows, all from one sample in a study of T cell responses to AZD1222 COVID-19 vaccine. The method was immunoSEQ multiplex PCR; TCRdb's version includes in-frame clones alone and lacks a portion of them. This sample yields around 170,000 clones, of which more than 75% are seen a single time; roughly 0.98% belongs to the top ten. This specimen was peripheral blood, taken on day 0 of AZD1222 vaccination. Receptors originate from an adult in good health. CDR3s include the opening cysteine and the closing phenylalanine or tryptophan. D genes are given only for firm matches. Clone sizes are given selectively: once, few, many, or a class where the clone is expanded.

len,v_gene,abundance,d_gene,j_gene,CDR3aa,CDR3nt
14,TRBV5-1,few,TRBD1,TRBJ2-1,CASIAGQDYNEQFF,TGCGCCAGCATCGCGGGACAGGACTACAATGAGCAGTTCTTC
17,TRBV4-1,-,-,TRBJ2-2,CASSQGFTGYNTGELFF,TGCGCCAGCAGCCAAGGTTTCACCGGTTATAACACCGGGGAGCTGTTTTTT
12,TRBV19,few,-,TRBJ1-5,CASAPLDQPQHF,TGTGCCAGCGCGCCTCTTGATCAGCCCCAGCATTTT
14,TRBV18,once,TRBD1,TRBJ2-5,CASSPRTGGETQYF,TGTGCCAGCTCACCCCGGACAGGGGGAGAGACCCAGTACTTC
13,TRBV6-5,-,-,TRBJ1-1,CASLTSGGVKAFF,TGTGCCAGCCTGACCTCTGGAGGGGTGAAAGCTTTCTTT
13,TRBV25-1,-,-,TRBJ1-2,CASRKQGGYGYTF,TGTGCCAGCCGTAAACAGGGAGGGTATGGCTACACCTTC
16,TRBV5-1,-,TRBD2,TRBJ2-2,CASSSGLAGGGGELFF,TGCGCCAGCAGCTCCGGACTAGCGGGGGGTGGCGGGGAGCTGTTTTTT
15,TRBV9,once,-,TRBJ2-5,CASSVDIAAQETQYF,TGTGCCAGCAGCGTAGATATAGCAGCTCAAGAGACCCAGTACTTC
15,TRBV2,-,TRBD2,TRBJ2-1,CASLQTSGRATEQFF,TGTGCCAGCCTCCAAACTAGCGGGAGGGCGACTGAGCAGTTCTTC
12,TRBV19,once,-,TRBJ2-7,CASSATDVAKYF,TGTGCCAGTAGCGCAACGGACGTAGCCAAGTACTTC
15,TRBV7-9,-,-,TRBJ2-1,CASSLAVGAYNEQFF,TGTGCCAGCAGCTTAGCGGTGGGGGCTTACAATGAGCAGTTCTTC
18,TRBV5-6,once,TRBD1,TRBJ2-6,CASSVPGQGLSGANVLTF,TGTGCCAGCAGCGTACCGGGACAGGGGTTGTCTGGGGCCAACGTCCTGACTTTC
14,TRBV9,few,-,TRBJ1-6,CASSVRGTGSPLHF,TGTGCCAGCAGCGTAAGAGGAACAGGGTCACCCCTCCACTTT
12,TRBV3-1/TRBV3-2,-,TRBD1,TRBJ2-1,CASSPTGEVQFF,TGTGCCAGCAGCCCGACAGGGGAGGTGCAGTTCTTC
17,TRBV28,-,-,TRBJ1-5,CASSLGVSQESRQPQHF,TGTGCCAGCAGTTTAGGTGTGTCCCAGGAATCTCGTCAGCCCCAGCATTTT
14,TRBV6-1,-,-,TRBJ2-7,CASSEGVRAAEQYF,TGTGCCAGCAGTGAAGGGGTGAGGGCGGCCGAGCAGTACTTC
16,TRBV10-3,-,-,TRBJ1-5,CAISERAVDSNQPQHF,TGTGCCATCAGTGAGAGGGCCGTTGATAGCAATCAGCCCCAGCATTTT
15,TRBV27,-,TRBD1,TRBJ2-1,CASSFGQGRDNEQFF,TGTGCCAGCAGTTTCGGACAGGGGAGGGACAATGAGCAGTTCTTC
20,TRBV9,-,TRBD2,TRBJ2-1,CASSVAGLAGALFRGNEQFF,TGTGCCAGCAGCGTAGCCGGACTAGCGGGGGCCCTCTTCCGGGGGAATGAGCAGTTCTTC
12,TRBV9,-,-,TRBJ1-1,CASSVDFGEAFF,TGTGCCAGCAGCGTAGATTTTGGTGAAGCTTTCTTT
19,TRBV11-3,-,TRBD1,TRBJ2-2,CASSLGPGQGELGTGELFF,TGTGCCAGCAGCTTAGGACCGGGACAGGGTGAGCTCGGCACCGGGGAGCTGTTTTTT
13,TRBV12-3/TRBV12-4,-,-,TRBJ1-5,CASRLRELGPQHF,TGTGCCAGCAGACTCAGGGAACTCGGGCCCCAGCATTTT
14,TRBV24-1,-,-,TRBJ2-5,CATSDFLSQETQYF,TGTGCCACCAGTGATTTTTTGTCCCAAGAGACCCAGTACTTC
15,TRBV3-1/TRBV3-2,once,-,TRBJ1-6,CASSQDPGGVEALHF,TGTGCCAGCAGCCAAGATCCGGGTGGGGTGGAGGCCCTCCACTTT
15,TRBV18,-,-,TRBJ2-7,CASSPPRANSYEQYF,TGTGCCAGCTCACCACCACGGGCGAACTCCTACGAGCAGTACTTC
14,TRBV9,-,-,TRBJ2-7,CASSADRLTYEQYF,TGTGCCAGCAGCGCGGACCGTCTAACCTACGAGCAGTACTTC
13,TRBV14,-,-,TRBJ2-5,CASSPIAAETQYF,TGTGCCAGCAGCCCTATAGCGGCAGAGACCCAGTACTTC
17,TRBV28,-,-,TRBJ1-4,CASIDPRGGATNEKLFF,TGTGCCAGCATCGATCCTCGAGGGGGTGCAACTAATGAAAAACTGTTTTTT
14,TRBV4-1,-,-,TRBJ2-6,CASSQDSGANVLTF,TGCGCCAGCAGCCAAGATTCTGGGGCCAACGTCCTGACTTTC
19,TRBV19,-,TRBD2,TRBJ2-3,CASSPRGGLGVTSTDTQYF,TGTGCCAGTAGTCCCCGGGGGGGATTGGGAGTTACTAGCACAGATACGCAGTATTTT
14,TRBV7-9,-,-,TRBJ1-3,CASSPDIYRNTIYF,TGTGCCAGCAGCCCCGACATTTATCGGAACACCATATATTTT
14,TRBV18,-,-,TRBJ1-3,CASSPLDSGNTIYF,TGTGCCAGCTCACCGCTGGATTCTGGAAACACCATATATTTT
12,TRBV2,once,-,TRBJ1-1,CASSENVPEAFF,TGTGCCAGCAGTGAAAATGTCCCTGAAGCTTTCTTT
16,TRBV14,-,-,TRBJ1-2,CASSQVPQGGLNGYTF,TGTGCCAGCAGCCAAGTTCCGCAGGGAGGATTGAATGGCTACACCTTC
13,TRBV10-2,-,-,TRBJ1-2,CASSAQGYYGYTF,TGCGCCAGCAGTGCACAGGGTTACTATGGCTACACCTTC
14,TRBV5-6,-,-,TRBJ1-1,CASSSDGLDTEAFF,TGTGCCAGCAGCTCGGATGGGCTAGACACTGAAGCTTTCTTT